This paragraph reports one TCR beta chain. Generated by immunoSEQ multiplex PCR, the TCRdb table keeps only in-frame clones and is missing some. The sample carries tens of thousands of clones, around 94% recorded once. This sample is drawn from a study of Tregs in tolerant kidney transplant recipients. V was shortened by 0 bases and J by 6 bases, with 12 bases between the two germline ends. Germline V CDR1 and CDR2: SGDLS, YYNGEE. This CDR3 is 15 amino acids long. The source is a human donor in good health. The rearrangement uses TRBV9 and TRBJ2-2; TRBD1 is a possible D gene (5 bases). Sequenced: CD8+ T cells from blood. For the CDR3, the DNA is TGTGCCAGCAGCGTAGAAGCAGGGTTCCCCGGGGAGCTGTTTTTT. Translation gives CASSVEAGFPGELFF.